The 31 T cell receptor beta chains presented below share a single source sample, sequenced in a study of T cell responses to AZD1222 COVID-19 vaccine. The repertoire was sequenced with immunoSEQ multiplex PCR; TCRdb's copy has only in-frame clones and lacks some. The data contain about 150,000 clones, 92% of them seen just once; the ten biggest clones take up approximately 3.8%. Here the sequenced sample was peripheral blood, taken 28 days after the second AZD1222 dose. The source is an adult who received the AZD1222 COVID-19 vaccine.

The chain carries TRBV5-1 and TRBJ2-5, with unresolved D. Germline CDR1 reads SGHRS; CDR2 reads YFSETQ. The length of the CDR3 is 14 residues. V was shortened by 2 bases and J by 3 bases, with 11 bases between the two germline ends. DNA of the CDR3: TGCGCCAGCAGCTTAGGGCCTGGTAAAGAGACCCAGTACTTC. Translation: CASSLGPGKETQYF.

This clone appeared a few times. The gene calls are TRBV9 and TRBJ1-1, with 7 bases lining up with TRBD1. Germline V gene data show CDR1 as SGDLS and CDR2 as YYNGEE. This CDR3 comprises 14 residues. Trimming at V came to 4 bases and at J to 0 bases, leaving 3 bases not matched to a gene. CDR3 in amino acids: CASSLTGMNTEAFF. DNA for the CDR3: TGTGCCAGCAGCCTGACAGGGATGAACACTGAAGCTTTCTTT. The full variable domain, its missing parts supplied by reference TRBV9 and TRBJ1-1, is DSGVTQTPKHLITATGQRVTLRCSPRSGDLSVYWYQQSLDQGLQFLIQYYNGEERAKGNILERFSAQQFPDLHSELNLSSLELGDSALYFCASSLTGMNTEAFFGQGTRLTVV.

This sequence joins TRBV11-2 and TRBJ2-5; possibly TRBD1 for D (6 bases). Trimming pared 0 bases from V and 7 bases from J, leaving 21 bases between. CDR1 is SGHAT and CDR2 is FQNNGV in the germline V gene. The CDR3 has 17 residues. This CDR3 is CASSLEGDIFLPRTQYF. In DNA form, the CDR3 reads TGTGCCAGCAGCTTAGAGGGGGACATTTTTTTACCCCGGACCCAGTACTTC. The full variable domain, in which reference TRBV11-2 and TRBJ2-5 provide the parts outside the CDR3, is EAGVAQSPRYKIIEKRQSVAFWCNPISGHATLYWYQQILGQGPKLLIQFQNNGVVDDSQLPKDRFSAERLKGVDSTLKIQPAKLEDSAVYLCASSLEGDIFLPRTQYFGPGTRLLVL.

The chain links TRBV19 to TRBJ1-2, with D hard to call. Trimming took off 5 bases at V and 0 bases at J, with 10 bases between the two ends. Germline-derived CDR1 and CDR2 are LNHDA and SQIVND (reference sequence). The CDR3 loop spans 14 amino acids. Here the CDR3 reads CASSFGITNYGYTF. For the CDR3, the DNA is TGTGCCAGTAGTTTCGGGATTACTAACTATGGCTACACCTTC.

The CDR3 loop reads CASSWMVLAGGSGELFF. CDR3 bases: TGTGCCAGCAGCTGGATGGTACTAGCGGGAGGGTCGGGGGAGCTGTTTTTT. This chain uses TRBV7-6 with TRBJ2-2; the match to TRBD2 covers 13 bases. V was clipped by 4 bases and J by 8 bases; unmatched bases: 10. The CDR3 contains 17 residues. From germline, CDR1 is SGHVS and CDR2 FNYEAQ.

The CDR3 reads CASSLEGSVTEAFF. CDR3 bases: TGTGCCAGCAGCTTAGAGGGATCGGTCACTGAAGCTTTCTTT. J is TRBJ1-1 and V is TRBV7-3; D remains unclear. Germline V gene sequence: CDR1 SGHTA, CDR2 FQGTGA. This CDR3 contains 14 residues. Trimming removed 2 bases at V and 4 bases at J, with 11 bases between.

DNA for the CDR3: TGTGCCAGCAGTTTAACGGGGACTGAAGCTTTCTTT. This encodes CASSLTGTEAFF. This chain uses TRBV28 with TRBJ1-1; no reliable D call. The CDR3 is 12 residues long. Germline V lookup: CDR1 MDHEN, CDR2 SYDVKM. Trimming took off 2 bases at V and 5 bases at J, with 6 bases between the two ends. The entire variable domain, with the rest obtained from reference TRBV28 and TRBJ1-1, is as follows: DVKVTQSSRYLVKRTGEKVFLECVQDMDHENMFWYRQDPGLGLRLIYFSYDVKMKEKGDIPEGYSVSREKKERFSLILESASTNQTSMYLCASSLTGTEAFFGQGTRLTVV.

This chain links TRBV24-1 with TRBJ2-3; D is unclear. V dropped 2 bases and J dropped 1 base, with 3 bases sitting between them. There are 13 residues in the CDR3. Per the germline V gene, CDR1 is KGHDR and CDR2 is SFDVKD. The CDR3 coding sequence is TGTGCCACCAGTGATTGGGGCACAGATACGCAGTATTTT. Amino acids: CATSDWGTDTQYF.

The V call is TRBV12-3 or TRBV12-4, the J call TRBJ2-1; D is uncertain. There are 11 residues in the CDR3. V was shortened by 7 bases and J by 6 bases, with 7 bases between the two germline ends. CDR3 loop: CASTLVNEQFF. The DNA for the CDR3 is TGTGCCAGCACTTTGGTCAATGAGCAGTTCTTC.

This sequence joins TRBV18 and TRBJ1-1, with D possibly matching TRBD1 (5 bases). Germline CDR1 KGHSH, CDR2 LQKENI. The CDR3 has 14 residues. The V end lost 3 bases, the J end lost 3 bases, and 11 bases lay between the germline ends. CDR3 nucleotide sequence: TGTGCCAGCTCACCTCTCGGACATGACACTGAAGCTTTCTTT. It translates to CASSPLGHDTEAFF.

The chain has TRBV4-1 and TRBJ1-1, with D perhaps matching TRBD1 (6 bases). V lost 5 bases to trimming and J lost 3 bases, with 10 bases between them. CDR1 and CDR2 from the germline V gene are MGHRA and YSYEKL. The CDR3 extends over 13 amino acids. CDR3 sequence (DNA): TGCGCCAGCAGCTCAGGACAGTACACTGAAGCTTTCTTT. Protein: CASSSGQYTEAFF.

CDR3 nucleotides: TGTGCCACCAGCAGAGAGTTAGACTACGAGCAGTACTTC. It encodes CATSRELDYEQYF. This chain connects TRBV15 to TRBJ2-7; the D is unclear. Germline lookup yields CDR1 LNHNV and CDR2 YYDKDF (reference sequence). Trimming removed 0 bases from V and 3 bases from J, with 6 bases in between. There are 13 residues in the CDR3.

As concerns this clone: At one of its ends the junction is not consistent with the germline gene, which may arise from a read error. This chain joins TRBV10-3 and TRBJ2-7; no firm D call. The CDR3 runs to 11 residues. The germline V gene has CDR1 ENHRY and CDR2 SYGVKD. CDR3 in amino acids: CAISELDEQYF. CDR3 coding DNA: TGTGCCATCAGCGAGTTGGACGAGCAGTACTTC.

This clone was seen more than once but under ten times. J is TRBJ2-1 and V is TRBV7-9; 9 bases line up with TRBD2. The ends lost 5 bases at V and 4 bases at J; junction bases unmatched: 6. The germline CDR1 and CDR2 sequences are SEHNR and FQNEAQ (reference sequence). The CDR3 length is 15 residues. CDR3 amino acids: CASSPGLARYNEQFF. CDR3 DNA: TGTGCCAGCAGCCCTGGACTAGCGAGATACAATGAGCAGTTCTTC.

The chain uses TRBV5-4 and TRBJ2-7; D uncertain. The V end was cut by 3 bases, the J end by 5 bases, with 12 bases between. Germline CDR1 SGHNT, CDR2 YYREEE (reference sequence). CDR3 length: 13 residues. The CDR3 reads CASSSGPADEQYF. The DNA for the CDR3 is TGTGCCAGCAGCTCAGGACCGGCGGACGAGCAGTACTTC.

The chain combines TRBV27 with TRBJ1-3, with unresolved D. This CDR3 has 14 residues. CDR1 is MNHEY, CDR2 SMNVEV, per germline (reference sequence). Trimming stripped 3 bases from V and 7 bases from J, with 13 bases between. The CDR3 DNA reads as TGTGCCAGCAGTTTGGACCGTTCCCGGAACACCATATATTTT. Amino acid sequence: CASSLDRSRNTIYF.

By frequency in the sample, this clone is medium-sized. The chain couples TRBV6-2 or TRBV6-3 to TRBJ1-2, with D unresolved. Germline V CDR1 and CDR2: MNHEY, SVGEGT. V dropped 0 bases and J dropped 4 bases, with 9 bases sitting between them. The CDR3 has 14 residues. CDR3 sequence: CASSYSSVFYGYTF. The CDR3 DNA follows: TGTGCCAGCAGTTACTCATCGGTATTCTATGGCTACACCTTC.

The chain uses TRBV6-5 and TRBJ1-6; D perhaps matches TRBD1 (6 bases). Trimming took 6 bases from V and 15 from J, leaving 18 bases between them. CDR1 and CDR2 (germline): MNHEY, SVGAGI. CDR3 length: 13 amino acids. In DNA, the CDR3 is TGTGCCAGCAGCGATCAACAGGGTTTGCTCCTCCACTTT. This translates into CASSDQQGLLLHF.

This CDR3 reads CASNRQGSKLFF. The CDR3 DNA reads TGTGCCAGCAACCGACAGGGGTCAAAACTGTTTTTT. The genes are TRBV12-3 or TRBV12-4 and TRBJ1-4, with 8 bases matching TRBD1. The ends lost 7 bases at V and 10 bases at J; junction bases unmatched: 5. The CDR3 is made up of 12 amino acids.

The J gene is TRBJ2-3, the V gene TRBV28, with 10 bases identical to TRBD2. There are 14 residues in the CDR3. Germline CDR1 and CDR2: MDHEN and SYDVKM. The V and J ends lost 2 bases and 5 bases, in that order; junction bases with no gene match: 1. CDR3 loop: CASSLRLAGDTQYF. In nucleotides, the CDR3 is TGTGCCAGCAGTTTACGACTAGCGGGAGATACGCAGTATTTT.

This chain links TRBV15 with TRBJ1-4; unclear D gene. The germline CDR1 and CDR2 sequences are LNHNV and YYDKDF (reference sequence). V was clipped by 4 bases and J by 0 bases, with 3 bases between them. The CDR3 runs to 13 residues. The CDR3, as DNA: TGTGCCACCAGCATCACAACTAATGAAAAACTGTTTTTT. Its protein is CATSITTNEKLFF.

This clone was counted a single time. The chain recombines TRBV7-9 with TRBJ1-4; D ambiguous. The CDR3 is 12 residues long. V was clipped by 5 bases and J by 8 bases, with 9 bases between them. From germline, CDR1 is SEHNR and CDR2 FQNEAQ (reference sequence). The CDR3 sequence is CASSLSWEKLFF. CDR3 sequence (DNA): TGTGCCAGCAGCCTCAGTTGGGAAAAACTGTTTTTT.

Details on this clone: Additional DNA sequences in this sample encode the identical CDR3. V and J are TRBV6-5 and TRBJ2-3, with 9 bases matching TRBD1. The CDR3 totals 14 residues. Germline CDR1 is MNHEY and CDR2 is SVGAGI. Trimming took 8 bases from V and 2 from J; bases not matched to a gene: 5. The CDR3 DNA reads TGTGCCAGCGGACAGGGGTCGCACACAGATACGCAGTATTTT. This encodes CASGQGSHTDTQYF.

The V and J genes are TRBV11-2 and TRBJ2-2; TRBD1 is a possible D gene (6 bases). Trimming left V 3 bases short and J 2 bases short, with 13 bases between. CDR1 SGHAT and CDR2 FQNNGV come from the germline V gene. The CDR3 is 16 amino acids. The CDR3 DNA reads TGTGCCAGCAGCTTCCGTGGGACACATAACACCGGGGAGCTGTTTTTT. It encodes CASSFRGTHNTGELFF.

This clone was counted once. V gene TRBV2 combines with J gene TRBJ1-2; D perhaps matches TRBD1 (6 bases). The CDR3 extends over 15 amino acids. Trimming removed 5 bases from V and 5 bases from J, with 18 bases in between. Germline values: CDR1 SNHLY, CDR2 FYNNEI. Written as DNA, the CDR3 is TGTGCCAGCAGTAGGGACACTGGCGTAGGGTATGGCTACACCTTC. It encodes CASSRDTGVGYGYTF.

The chain has TRBV19 and TRBJ1-1; tentatively, D is TRBD1 (5 bases). This CDR3 has 14 amino acids. Trimming cost V 3 bases and J 4 bases, with 12 bases left between them. Germline V gives CDR1 LNHDA, CDR2 SQIVND (reference sequence). CDR3 nucleotides: TGTGCCAGTAGTATTGGGACCTCGGGCACTGAAGCTTTCTTT. The encoded protein is CASSIGTSGTEAFF.

This rearrangement joins TRBV7-9 to TRBJ2-3, with D perhaps matching TRBD1 (6 bases). The V and J ends lost 1 base and 1 base respectively, with 18 bases between them. This CDR3 is 18 amino acids long. CDR1 and CDR2 (germline): SEHNR, FQNEAQ (reference sequence). DNA for the CDR3: TGTGCCAGCAGCTTAGTGGGCTACAGGGTAATGGGCACAGATACGCAGTATTTT. Residues: CASSLVGYRVMGTDTQYF. Supplemented by reference TRBV7-9 and TRBJ2-3, the full variable domain reads DTGVSQNPRHKITKRGQNVTFRCDPISEHNRLYWYRQTLGQGPEFLTYFQNEAQLEKSRLLSDRFSAERPKGSFSTLEIQRTEQGDSAMYLCASSLVGYRVMGTDTQYFGPGTRLTVL.

This sequence joins TRBV19 and TRBJ2-2; D unclear. Trimming removed 3 bases at V and 2 bases at J, with 10 bases between. Germline V lookup: CDR1 LNHDA, CDR2 SQIVND (reference sequence). The CDR3 extends over 15 amino acids. CDR3 in amino acids: CASSIWSPNTGELFF. CDR3 nucleotide sequence: TGTGCCAGTAGTATTTGGTCACCTAACACCGGGGAGCTGTTTTTT.

This sequence joins TRBV29-1 and TRBJ1-1; 7 bases match TRBD1. Unmatched junction bases numbered 23, after V lost 7 bases and J lost 9 bases. Germline V gene sequence: CDR1 SQVTM, CDR2 ANQGSEA. This CDR3 comprises 16 residues. CDR3 sequence reads: CSGSGTERGWGPKAFF. The CDR3, as DNA: TGCAGCGGATCCGGGACAGAACGGGGGTGGGGTCCGAAAGCTTTCTTT.

The J gene is TRBJ2-7, the V gene TRBV11-3, with a possible D match to TRBD1 (5 bases). The CDR3 length is 13 residues. In germline, CDR1 is SGHNT, CDR2 YENEEA. Trimming removed 3 bases at V and 2 bases at J, with 8 bases between. CDR3 nucleotide sequence: TGTGCCAGCAGCTTGCAGGGAACCTACGAGCAGTACTTC. Encoded protein: CASSLQGTYEQYF.

This chain uses TRBV19 with TRBJ1-2, with D perhaps TRBD1 (5 bases). The CDR3 loop spans 12 amino acids. With 6 bases removed from V and 3 bases from J, the gap between germline ends came to 8 bases. CDR1 is LNHDA, CDR2 SQIVND, per germline (reference sequence). This CDR3 reads CASSLQDYGYTF. The CDR3 DNA sequence: TGTGCCAGTAGCCTACAGGACTATGGCTACACCTTC. The variable domain in full, completed from reference TRBV19 and TRBJ1-2, reads DGGITQSPKYLFRKEGQNVTLSCEQNLNHDAMYWYRQDPGQGLRLIYYSQIVNDFQKGDIAEGYSVSREKKESFPLTVTSAQKNPTAFYLCASSLQDYGYTFGSGTRLTVV.